This is a list of T cell receptor beta chains from one sample in a study of blood T cell repertoires in COVID-19. Method: immunoSEQ multiplex PCR; TCRdb's copy keeps in-frame clones and lacks some. This table has tens of thousands of clones, roughly three quarters appearing once. Sequenced material: peripheral blood. The source of these receptors is a man between 65 and 80 years old with acute or convalescent COVID-19. Both conserved end residues are part of each CDR3. The D gene is left open where the match is weak. The size of a clone is reported for some rows only, either as once, few or many, or as a class for expanded clones.

V gene: TRBV9
J gene: TRBJ2-7
clone size: .
D gene: .
CDR3 protein: CASSDSYTTGTYEQYF
CDR3 DNA: TGTGCCAGCAGTGATTCCTACACCACAGGAACCTACGAGCAGTACTTC

V gene: TRBV7-2
J gene: TRBJ2-2
clone size: .
D gene: .
CDR3 protein: CASRGGLSNTGELFF
CDR3 DNA: TGTGCCAGCAGGGGGGGACTCTCGAACACCGGGGAGCTGTTTTTT

V gene: TRBV7-2
J gene: TRBJ1-5
clone size: .
D gene: .
CDR3 protein: CASSGQQSQPQHF
CDR3 DNA: TGTGCCAGCAGCGGGCAACAGAGTCAGCCCCAGCATTTT

V gene: TRBV30
J gene: TRBJ1-2
clone size: once
D gene: TRBD1
CDR3 protein: CAWSEPTGSSYGYTF
CDR3 DNA: TGTGCCTGGAGTGAACCGACAGGGAGTAGCTATGGCTACACCTTC

V gene: TRBV7-8
J gene: TRBJ1-6
clone size: .
D gene: TRBD1
CDR3 protein: CASSARTGDNNSPLHF
CDR3 DNA: TGTGCCAGCAGCGCACGGACAGGGGACAATAATTCACCCCTCCACTTT

V gene: TRBV27
J gene: TRBJ1-6
clone size: .
D gene: TRBD1
CDR3 protein: CASSLSTGPFSPLHF
CDR3 DNA: TGTGCCAGCAGTTTGTCGACAGGGCCGTTTTCACCCCTCCACTTT

V gene: TRBV18
J gene: TRBJ2-7
clone size: .
D gene: TRBD1
CDR3 protein: CASSPGQLKAYEQYF
CDR3 DNA: TGTGCCAGCTCACCGGGACAGCTAAAAGCCTACGAGCAGTACTTC

V gene: TRBV19
J gene: TRBJ2-7
clone size: few
D gene: .
CDR3 protein: CASSTGKASYEQYF
CDR3 DNA: TGTGCCAGTAGTACCGGGAAGGCGTCTTACGAGCAGTACTTC

V gene: TRBV28
J gene: TRBJ2-5
clone size: .
D gene: TRBD1
CDR3 protein: CASSGKRTGLWETQYF
CDR3 DNA: TGTGCCAGCAGTGGTAAGCGGACAGGGCTTTGGGAGACCCAGTACTTC

V gene: TRBV19
J gene: TRBJ2-1
clone size: .
D gene: .
CDR3 protein: CASSMGSSSYNEQFF
CDR3 DNA: TGTGCCAGTAGTATGGGCAGCAGCTCCTACAATGAGCAGTTCTTC

V gene: TRBV19
J gene: TRBJ1-4
clone size: .
D gene: TRBD1
CDR3 protein: CASSLLTGSFDSATNEKLFF
CDR3 DNA: TGTGCCAGTAGTCTACTGACAGGGTCCTTCGATTCCGCAACTAATGAAAAACTGTTTTTT

V gene: TRBV10-2
J gene: TRBJ2-7
clone size: once
D gene: .
CDR3 protein: CASSRDSYEQYF
CDR3 DNA: TGCGCCAGCAGTCGGGACTCCTACGAGCAGTACTTC

V gene: TRBV24-1
J gene: TRBJ2-1
clone size: .
D gene: .
CDR3 protein: CATSTYRDNTYNEQFF
CDR3 DNA: TGTGCCACCAGTACCTACCGGGACAACACCTACAATGAGCAGTTCTTC

V gene: TRBV6-5
J gene: TRBJ1-1
clone size: .
D gene: .
CDR3 protein: CATEMAGNTEAFF
CDR3 DNA: TGTGCCACCGAAATGGCAGGGAACACTGAAGCTTTCTTT

V gene: TRBV6-2/TRBV6-3
J gene: TRBJ2-7
clone size: .
D gene: TRBD1
CDR3 protein: CASSYPTRTGKEQYF
CDR3 DNA: TGTGCCAGCAGTTACCCTACACGGACAGGGAAGGAGCAGTACTTC

V gene: TRBV5-6
J gene: TRBJ1-3
clone size: few
D gene: TRBD1
CDR3 protein: CASSQTGLLGNTIYF
CDR3 DNA: TGTGCCAGCAGCCAGACAGGGCTTTTAGGAAACACCATATATTTT

V gene: TRBV11-3
J gene: TRBJ2-3
clone size: .
D gene: .
CDR3 protein: CASSLAGLGGTDTQYF
CDR3 DNA: TGTGCCAGCAGCTTAGCGGGATTGGGTGGCACAGATACGCAGTATTTT

V gene: TRBV19
J gene: TRBJ2-1
clone size: .
D gene: TRBD2
CDR3 protein: CASRPGHITSGRGNEQFF
CDR3 DNA: TGTGCCAGCCGACCGGGACACATTACTAGCGGGAGGGGTAATGAGCAGTTCTTC

V gene: TRBV18
J gene: TRBJ1-1
clone size: once
D gene: .
CDR3 protein: CASSPPSGKAFF
CDR3 DNA: TGTGCCAGCTCACCACCGTCCGGGAAAGCTTTCTTT

V gene: TRBV29-1
J gene: TRBJ2-7
clone size: .
D gene: TRBD1
CDR3 protein: CSVGDRSSYEQYF
CDR3 DNA: TGCAGCGTTGGGGACAGGAGCTCCTACGAGCAGTACTTC

V gene: TRBV18
J gene: TRBJ1-2
clone size: .
D gene: .
CDR3 protein: CASSPRNREGYGYTF
CDR3 DNA: TGTGCCAGCTCACCCCGGAACAGGGAAGGCTATGGCTACACCTTC

V gene: TRBV30
J gene: TRBJ1-1
clone size: few
D gene: TRBD1
CDR3 protein: CAYRGGQGTTEAFF
CDR3 DNA: TGTGCCTACAGAGGGGGACAGGGGACCACTGAAGCTTTCTTT

V gene: TRBV3-1/TRBV3-2
J gene: TRBJ1-2
clone size: .
D gene: TRBD1
CDR3 protein: CASNGVGQGAYGYTF
CDR3 DNA: TGTGCCAGCAACGGGGTAGGCCAGGGGGCCTATGGCTACACCTTC

V gene: TRBV5-5
J gene: TRBJ1-5
clone size: .
D gene: TRBD1
CDR3 protein: CASSLVGTGGNQPQHF
CDR3 DNA: TGTGCCAGCAGCTTGGTTGGGACAGGGGGAAATCAGCCCCAGCATTTT

V gene: TRBV3-1/TRBV3-2
J gene: TRBJ2-2
clone size: .
D gene: TRBD2
CDR3 protein: CASSQTGTRGTGELFF
CDR3 DNA: TGTGCCAGCAGCCAAACCGGGACTAGGGGCACCGGGGAGCTGTTTTTT

V gene: TRBV28
J gene: TRBJ1-1
clone size: once
D gene: .
CDR3 protein: CASSFPNRANTEAFF
CDR3 DNA: TGTGCCAGCAGTTTTCCTAACAGGGCGAACACTGAAGCTTTCTTT

V gene: TRBV28
J gene: TRBJ1-2
clone size: .
D gene: TRBD1
CDR3 protein: CASTQPTDRGYTF
CDR3 DNA: TGTGCCAGCACCCAACCTACGGACAGGGGCTACACCTTC

V gene: TRBV2
J gene: TRBJ2-7
clone size: few
D gene: .
CDR3 protein: CASSGIGGYEQYF
CDR3 DNA: TGTGCCAGCAGCGGGATCGGGGGCTACGAGCAGTACTTC

V gene: TRBV18
J gene: TRBJ1-5
clone size: .
D gene: TRBD1
CDR3 protein: CASSPQGGNQPQHF
CDR3 DNA: TGTGCCAGCTCACCTCAGGGGGGCAATCAGCCCCAGCATTTT

V gene: TRBV7-8
J gene: TRBJ2-7
clone size: .
D gene: .
CDR3 protein: CASSSEAGLEYEQYF
CDR3 DNA: TGTGCCAGCAGCTCAGAAGCGGGTTTGGAATACGAGCAGTACTTC

V gene: TRBV5-1
J gene: TRBJ2-3
clone size: many
D gene: TRBD2
CDR3 protein: CASSSGTSGPNDTQYF
CDR3 DNA: TGCGCCAGCAGCTCCGGGACTAGCGGGCCCAATGATACGCAGTATTTT

V gene: TRBV27
J gene: TRBJ2-2
clone size: .
D gene: .
CDR3 protein: CASSFDYRTGELFF
CDR3 DNA: TGTGCCAGCAGTTTTGATTACAGAACCGGGGAGCTGTTTTTT

V gene: TRBV7-8
J gene: TRBJ1-1
clone size: .
D gene: .
CDR3 protein: CASSFQILNTEAFF
CDR3 DNA: TGTGCCAGCAGCTTTCAGATTCTGAACACTGAAGCTTTCTTT

V gene: TRBV30
J gene: TRBJ1-1
clone size: .
D gene: .
CDR3 protein: CAWTRGGADAFF
CDR3 DNA: TGTGCCTGGACCCGGGGGGGGGCAGATGCTTTCTTT

V gene: TRBV18
J gene: TRBJ1-2
clone size: .
D gene: TRBD1
CDR3 protein: CASSLQGTNYGYTF
CDR3 DNA: TGTGCCAGCTCATTACAGGGGACTAACTATGGCTACACCTTC

V gene: TRBV29-1
J gene: TRBJ2-3
clone size: .
D gene: .
CDR3 protein: CSVLRGGSTDTQYF
CDR3 DNA: TGCAGCGTCCTAAGGGGCGGTAGCACAGATACGCAGTATTTT

V gene: TRBV27
J gene: TRBJ2-5
clone size: .
D gene: TRBD2
CDR3 protein: CASIKNHGGGPTQYF
CDR3 DNA: TGTGCCAGCATTAAAAATCACGGGGGGGGTCCGACCCAGTACTTC

V gene: TRBV7-2
J gene: TRBJ2-7
clone size: .
D gene: .
CDR3 protein: CASSPTGGAYEQYF
CDR3 DNA: TGTGCCAGCAGCCCCACCGGAGGCGCCTACGAGCAGTACTTC

V gene: TRBV27
J gene: TRBJ1-4
clone size: .
D gene: .
CDR3 protein: CASSSVMTGGVNEKLFF
CDR3 DNA: TGTGCCAGCAGTTCAGTAATGACCGGGGGAGTGAATGAAAAACTGTTTTTT

V gene: TRBV6-2/TRBV6-3
J gene: TRBJ2-2
clone size: .
D gene: TRBD1
CDR3 protein: CASSTDRDVTGELFF
CDR3 DNA: TGTGCCAGCAGTACGGACAGGGATGTCACCGGGGAGCTGTTTTTT

V gene: TRBV4-3
J gene: TRBJ2-5
clone size: .
D gene: .
CDR3 protein: CASSQPPFRQVQETQYF
CDR3 DNA: TGCGCCAGCAGCCAACCCCCTTTTCGACAGGTTCAAGAGACCCAGTACTTC

V gene: TRBV19
J gene: TRBJ2-3
clone size: .
D gene: .
CDR3 protein: CASSIEGARSDTQYF
CDR3 DNA: TGTGCCAGTAGTATAGAGGGGGCCAGATCAGATACGCAGTATTTT

V gene: TRBV9
J gene: TRBJ2-7
clone size: .
D gene: .
CDR3 protein: CASSLDNTYEQYF
CDR3 DNA: TGTGCCAGCAGCCTGGACAACACCTACGAGCAGTACTTC

V gene: TRBV5-1
J gene: TRBJ2-3
clone size: .
D gene: .
CDR3 protein: CASSSGTPEGSTQYF
CDR3 DNA: TGCGCCAGCAGCTCCGGGACCCCGGAGGGCAGTACGCAGTATTTT

V gene: TRBV11-2
J gene: TRBJ2-7
clone size: .
D gene: .
CDR3 protein: CASSLESSYSYEQYF
CDR3 DNA: TGTGCCAGCAGCTTAGAAAGTTCCTATAGCTACGAGCAGTACTTC

V gene: TRBV27
J gene: TRBJ1-5
clone size: .
D gene: TRBD1
CDR3 protein: CASSSRQGFLQPQHF
CDR3 DNA: TGTGCCAGCAGTTCTAGACAGGGGTTTTTACAGCCCCAGCATTTT

V gene: TRBV5-4
J gene: TRBJ2-6
clone size: few
D gene: .
CDR3 protein: CASSLNTGGLEANVLTF
CDR3 DNA: TGTGCCAGCAGCTTGAACACAGGTGGTCTTGAAGCCAACGTCCTGACTTTC

V gene: TRBV28
J gene: TRBJ2-5
clone size: once
D gene: TRBD1
CDR3 protein: CASSSPSDRGETQYF
CDR3 DNA: TGTGCCAGCAGTTCACCCTCGGACAGGGGGGAGACCCAGTACTTC

V gene: TRBV24-1
J gene: TRBJ1-1
clone size: once
D gene: .
CDR3 protein: CATSDTRGSMTEAFF
CDR3 DNA: TGTGCCACCAGTGACACCAGGGGATCTATGACTGAAGCTTTCTTT

V gene: TRBV27
J gene: TRBJ1-2
clone size: .
D gene: TRBD1
CDR3 protein: CASSFRQGRGQGYTF
CDR3 DNA: TGTGCCAGCAGTTTTCGACAGGGTAGAGGGCAGGGCTACACCTTC

V gene: TRBV20-1
J gene: TRBJ1-6
clone size: .
D gene: .
CDR3 protein: CSASPISSYNSPLHF
CDR3 DNA: TGCAGTGCTAGTCCCATCAGCTCCTATAATTCACCCCTCCACTTT

V gene: TRBV10-3
J gene: TRBJ1-3
clone size: .
D gene: .
CDR3 protein: CAIRTDRSSGNTIYF
CDR3 DNA: TGTGCCATCAGGACCGACAGAAGTTCTGGAAACACCATATATTTT

V gene: TRBV7-2
J gene: TRBJ2-2
clone size: once
D gene: .
CDR3 protein: CASSPLGGSNTGELFF
CDR3 DNA: TGTGCCAGCAGCCCTTTAGGAGGGTCGAACACCGGGGAGCTGTTTTTT

V gene: TRBV7-2
J gene: TRBJ2-7
clone size: .
D gene: .
CDR3 protein: CASSLGRRAVEQYF
CDR3 DNA: TGTGCCAGCAGCTTAGGAAGGAGGGCCGTCGAGCAGTACTTC

V gene: TRBV5-6
J gene: TRBJ1-2
clone size: .
D gene: TRBD1
CDR3 protein: CASRPRDRANYGYTF
CDR3 DNA: TGTGCCAGCAGGCCCCGGGACAGGGCTAACTATGGCTACACCTTC

V gene: TRBV5-4
J gene: TRBJ2-3
clone size: .
D gene: TRBD2
CDR3 protein: CASSLGASGSTDTQYF
CDR3 DNA: TGTGCCAGCAGCTTGGGGGCTAGCGGGAGTACAGATACGCAGTATTTT

V gene: TRBV6-5
J gene: TRBJ1-5
clone size: once
D gene: .
CDR3 protein: CASRDSGGNQPQHF
CDR3 DNA: TGTGCCAGCAGAGACAGTGGGGGCAATCAGCCCCAGCATTTT

V gene: TRBV28
J gene: TRBJ1-2
clone size: once
D gene: TRBD1
CDR3 protein: CASSLGTQGALGGYTF
CDR3 DNA: TGTGCCAGCAGTTTGGGCACTCAGGGGGCCTTAGGGGGCTACACCTTC

V gene: TRBV5-1
J gene: TRBJ2-5
clone size: .
D gene: .
CDR3 protein: CASSSEHRGGQETQYF
CDR3 DNA: TGCGCCAGCAGCTCCGAGCACAGGGGAGGCCAAGAGACCCAGTACTTC